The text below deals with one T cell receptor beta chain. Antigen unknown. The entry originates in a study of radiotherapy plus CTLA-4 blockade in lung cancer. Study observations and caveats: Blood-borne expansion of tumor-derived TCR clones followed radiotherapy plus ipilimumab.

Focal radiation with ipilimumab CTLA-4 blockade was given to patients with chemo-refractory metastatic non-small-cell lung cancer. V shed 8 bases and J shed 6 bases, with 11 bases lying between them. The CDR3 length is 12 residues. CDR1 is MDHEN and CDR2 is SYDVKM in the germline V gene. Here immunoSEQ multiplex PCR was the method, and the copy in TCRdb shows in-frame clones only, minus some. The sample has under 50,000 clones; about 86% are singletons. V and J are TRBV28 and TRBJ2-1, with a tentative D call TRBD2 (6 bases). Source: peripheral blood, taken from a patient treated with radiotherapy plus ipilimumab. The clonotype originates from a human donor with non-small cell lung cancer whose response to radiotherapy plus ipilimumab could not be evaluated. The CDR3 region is CASRGLFNEQFF. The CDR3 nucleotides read TGTGCCAGCCGCGGACTATTCAATGAGCAGTTCTTC.